Given below is one T cell receptor (beta chain) in context. As handled by the study authors: Estimated nucleated cell counts came from reference gene primer amplification. This table comes from immunoSEQ multiplex PCR, and its TCRdb copy is limited to in-frame clones, with some not included. For V, J and clone size, that table is used; D and trimming come from the DNA. In the table there are under 300,000 clones, 65% to 90% of which are singletons. It was during active infection that Seattle patients were enrolled and then longitudinally followed. This entry belongs to a study of blood T cell repertoires in COVID-19. Study as a whole: Specimens from acute and convalescent COVID-19 originated in the United States, Italy and Spain.

Germline CDR1 reads SEHNR; CDR2 reads FQNEAQ (reference sequence). Trimming at V came to 2 bases and at J to 3 bases, leaving 9 bases not matched to a gene. The CDR3 is 16 residues long. V usage is TRBV7-9 and J usage is TRBJ1-2, with TRBD1 identical over 7 bases. The sequence was collected from a woman in her seventies with COVID-19, enrolled during active disease. The source material was peripheral blood. The CDR3 DNA reads TGTGCCAGCAGCTTAAAAGGACAGGTCTACGACTATGGCTACACCTTC. It is translated as CASSLKGQVYDYGYTF.